The source of this T cell receptor beta chain is a study of CD8 T cells in Susac syndrome. As to this clonotype: Its antigen is not identified.

Whole-study results and caveats: Acknowledgment was made by the study that its TCR sequencing and HLA analysis involved a relatively small number of individuals.

Random hexamers were used to reverse transcribe an amount of about 0.45 to 1 ug RNA. From the immunoSEQ multiplex PCR reads, TCRdb called clonotypes with MiXCR, one entry per CDR3 protein. Of some 200,000 distinct CDR3 sequences detected, about 95% appear once; the ten largest clones hold about 0.1%. CD8+ and CD4+ T cells taken from blood had their TCR beta sequenced. Controls were drawn from healthy donors and were matched for age and sex. V was pared by 6 bases and J by 14 bases, with 6 bases of the junction left unmatched. The CDR3 runs 11 residues. Germline V lookup: CDR1 SEHNR, CDR2 FQNEAQ (reference sequence).

Input material: CD4+ T cells from PBMCs. The chain carries TRBV7-9 and TRBJ2-1; 8 nucleotides line up with TRBD2. The receptor was derived from a human donor in good health. The CDR3 coding sequence is TGTGCCAGCAGTCCCGGGACTAGTAAGTTCTTC. Encoded protein: CASSPGTSKFF.